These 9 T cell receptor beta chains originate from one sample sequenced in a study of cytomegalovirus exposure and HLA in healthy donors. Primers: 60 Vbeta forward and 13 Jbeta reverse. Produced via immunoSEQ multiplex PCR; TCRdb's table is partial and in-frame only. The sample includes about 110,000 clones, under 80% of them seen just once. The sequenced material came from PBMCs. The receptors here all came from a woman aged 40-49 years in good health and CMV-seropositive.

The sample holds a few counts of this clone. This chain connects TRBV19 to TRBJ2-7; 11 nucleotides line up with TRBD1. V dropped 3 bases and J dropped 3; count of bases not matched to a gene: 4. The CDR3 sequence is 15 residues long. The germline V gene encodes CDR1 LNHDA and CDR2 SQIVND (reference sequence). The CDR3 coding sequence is TGTGCCAGTAGTATCGGGACAGGGGGGGGCTACGAGCAGTACTTC. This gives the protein CASSIGTGGGYEQYF.

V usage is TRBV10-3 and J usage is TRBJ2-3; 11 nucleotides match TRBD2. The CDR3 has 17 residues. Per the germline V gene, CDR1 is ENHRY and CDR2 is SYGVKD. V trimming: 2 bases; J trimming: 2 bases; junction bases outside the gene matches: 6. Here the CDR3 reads CAISEAGGLAATDTQYF. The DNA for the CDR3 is TGTGCCATCAGTGAGGCGGGGGGACTAGCGGCCACAGATACGCAGTATTTT.

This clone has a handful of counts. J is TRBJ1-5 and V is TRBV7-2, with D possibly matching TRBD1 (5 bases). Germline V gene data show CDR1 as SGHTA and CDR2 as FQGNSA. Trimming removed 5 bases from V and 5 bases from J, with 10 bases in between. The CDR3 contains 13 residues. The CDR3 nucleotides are TGTGCCAGCAGCCCCACAGGAGATCAGCCCCAGCATTTT. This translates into CASSPTGDQPQHF.

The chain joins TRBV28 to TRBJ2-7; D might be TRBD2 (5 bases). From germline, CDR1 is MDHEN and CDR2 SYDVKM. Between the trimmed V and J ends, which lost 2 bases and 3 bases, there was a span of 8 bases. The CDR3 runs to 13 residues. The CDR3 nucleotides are TGTGCCAGCAGTTTACGGGGTCTCTACGAGCAGTACTTC. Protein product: CASSLRGLYEQYF. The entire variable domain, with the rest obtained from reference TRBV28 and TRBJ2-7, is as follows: DVKVTQSSRYLVKRTGEKVFLECVQDMDHENMFWYRQDPGLGLRLIYFSYDVKMKEKGDIPEGYSVSREKKERFSLILESASTNQTSMYLCASSLRGLYEQYFGPGTRLTVT.

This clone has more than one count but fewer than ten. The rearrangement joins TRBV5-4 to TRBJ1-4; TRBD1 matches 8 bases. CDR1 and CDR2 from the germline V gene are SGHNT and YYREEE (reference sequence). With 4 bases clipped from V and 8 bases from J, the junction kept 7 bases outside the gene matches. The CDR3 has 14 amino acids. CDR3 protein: CASSGGQEYEKLFF. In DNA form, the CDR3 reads TGTGCCAGCAGCGGGGGACAGGAATACGAAAAACTGTTTTTT. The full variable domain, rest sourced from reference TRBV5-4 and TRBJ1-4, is ETGVTQSPTHLIKTRGQQVTLRCSSQSGHNTVSWYQQALGQGPQFIFQYYREEENGRGNFPPRFSGLQFPNYSSELNVNALELDDSALYLCASSGGQEYEKLFFGSGTQLSVL.

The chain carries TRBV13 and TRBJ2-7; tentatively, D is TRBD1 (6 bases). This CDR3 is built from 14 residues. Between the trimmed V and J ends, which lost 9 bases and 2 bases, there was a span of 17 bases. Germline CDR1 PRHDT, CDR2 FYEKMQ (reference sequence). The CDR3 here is CASRNRGKTYEQYF. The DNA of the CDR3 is TGTGCCAGTAGAAATAGGGGGAAGACCTACGAGCAGTACTTC.

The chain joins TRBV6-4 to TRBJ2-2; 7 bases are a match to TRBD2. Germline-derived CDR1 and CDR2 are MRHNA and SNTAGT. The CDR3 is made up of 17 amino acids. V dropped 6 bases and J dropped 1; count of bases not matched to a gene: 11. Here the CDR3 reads CASSYPRLAVNTGELFF. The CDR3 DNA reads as TGTGCCAGCAGCTACCCACGGCTAGCGGTGAACACCGGGGAGCTGTTTTTT.

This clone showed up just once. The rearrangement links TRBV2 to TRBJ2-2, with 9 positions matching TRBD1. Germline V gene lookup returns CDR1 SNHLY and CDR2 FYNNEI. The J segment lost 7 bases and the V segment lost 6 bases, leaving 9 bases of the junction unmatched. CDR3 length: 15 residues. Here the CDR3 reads CASRDFRTGDGELFF. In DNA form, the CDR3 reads TGTGCCAGCAGGGACTTCCGGACAGGGGACGGGGAGCTGTTTTTT.

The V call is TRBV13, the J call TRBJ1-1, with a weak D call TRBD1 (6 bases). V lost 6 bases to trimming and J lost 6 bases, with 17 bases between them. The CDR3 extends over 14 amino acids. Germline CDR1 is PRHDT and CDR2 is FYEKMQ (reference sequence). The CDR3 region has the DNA TGTGCCAGCAGTCGCTACAGGGTCAACTCTGAAGCTTTCTTT. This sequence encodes CASSRYRVNSEAFF.